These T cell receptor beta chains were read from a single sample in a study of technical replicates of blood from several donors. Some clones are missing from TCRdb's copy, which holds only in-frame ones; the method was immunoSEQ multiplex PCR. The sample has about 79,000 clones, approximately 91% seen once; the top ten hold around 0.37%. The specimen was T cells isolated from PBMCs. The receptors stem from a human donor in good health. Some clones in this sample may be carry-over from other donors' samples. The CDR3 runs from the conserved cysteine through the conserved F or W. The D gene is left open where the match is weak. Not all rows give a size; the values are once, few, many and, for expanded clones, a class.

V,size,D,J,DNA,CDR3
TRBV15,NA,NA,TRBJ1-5,TGTGCCACCAGCAGAGATCAGTATCAGCCCCAGCATTTT,CATSRDQYQPQHF
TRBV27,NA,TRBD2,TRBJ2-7,TGTGCCAGCAGTTGGGCTAGCGGGTTGTACGAGCAGTACTTC,CASSWASGLYEQYF
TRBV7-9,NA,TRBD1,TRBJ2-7,TGTGCCAGCAGCCGCGACAGGGAGCGGAGTTTC,CASSRDRERSF
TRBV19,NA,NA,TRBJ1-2,TGTGCCAGTAGTATATGGCAGGGGCAGCTCTATGGCTACACCTTC,CASSIWQGQLYGYTF
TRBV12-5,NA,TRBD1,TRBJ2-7,TGTGCTAGTGGCCGGGACAGGGAGTACCACGAGCAGTACTTC,CASGRDREYHEQYF
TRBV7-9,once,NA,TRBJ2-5,TGTGCCAGCAGCGCACAGGGTCGGGAGACCCAGTACTTC,CASSAQGRETQYF
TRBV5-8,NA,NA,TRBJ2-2,TGTGCCAGCAGCCTGACTAGTATTTTCACCGGGGAGCTGTTTTTT,CASSLTSIFTGELFF
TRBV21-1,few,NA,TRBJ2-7,TGTGCCAGCAGCACGTTTAGAGGAGCTACCTACGAGCAGTACTTC,CASSTFRGATYEQYF
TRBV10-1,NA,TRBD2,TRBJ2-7,TGCGCCAGCAGTCCGGCGGGAGCGGGGGAGCAGTACTTC,CASSPAGAGEQYF
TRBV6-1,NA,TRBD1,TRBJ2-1,TGTGCCAGCAGTGTCCAGGGGGCCTTGGACAATGAGCAGTTCTTC,CASSVQGALDNEQFF
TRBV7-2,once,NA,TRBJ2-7,TGTGCCAGCAGCTGGAACAGGGTTTACGAGCAGTACTTC,CASSWNRVYEQYF
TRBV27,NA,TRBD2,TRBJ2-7,TGTGCCAGCAGTTTGGGACTAGCGGAAGAAAGCGAGCAGTACTTC,CASSLGLAEESEQYF
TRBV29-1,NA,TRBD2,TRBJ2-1,TGCAGCGCCTGGACAGCTAGCGGGGCAAACAATGAGCAGTTCTTC,CSAWTASGANNEQFF
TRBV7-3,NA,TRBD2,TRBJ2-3,TGTGCCAGCAGCTTGTATGGACTAGAGACAGATACGCAGTATTTT,CASSLYGLETDTQYF
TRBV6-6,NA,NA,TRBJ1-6,TGTGCCAGCAGTTATGGTCAGGGTGGTTCACCCCTCCACTTT,CASSYGQGGSPLHF
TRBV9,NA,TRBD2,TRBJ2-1,TGTGCCAGCAGCGAAAAGCGGGAGGTTGCCCATGAGCAGTTCTTC,CASSEKREVAHEQFF
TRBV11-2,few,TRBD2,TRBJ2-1,TGTGCCAGCAGCCCGGGGGTAAGCGGGAGATTTTTTGAGCAGTTCTTC,CASSPGVSGRFFEQFF
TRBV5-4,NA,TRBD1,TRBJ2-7,TGTGCCAGCAGAAACGGGGACAGTTCCTACGAGCAGTACTTC,CASRNGDSSYEQYF
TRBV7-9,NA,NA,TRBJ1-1,TGTGCCAGCAGCTCAACAGGGAAATCTTTCTTT,CASSSTGKSFF
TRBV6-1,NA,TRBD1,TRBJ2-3,TGTGCCAGCAGTGAAACGAGGACAGGGATTTGGGATACGCAGTATTTT,CASSETRTGIWDTQYF
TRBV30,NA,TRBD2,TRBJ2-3,TGTGCCTGGACCCTAGGGGCTAGCGGTAGCACAGATACGCAGTATTTT,CAWTLGASGSTDTQYF
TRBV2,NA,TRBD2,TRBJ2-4,TGTGCCAGCAGTTTAGTAAGCGGGAGGGCCAAGTTC,CASSLVSGRAKF
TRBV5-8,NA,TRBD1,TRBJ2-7,TGTGCCAGCAGCTTTGTGTGGACAGGGCTCAACGAGCAGTACTTC,CASSFVWTGLNEQYF
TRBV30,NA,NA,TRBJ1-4,TGTGCCTGGAGCTCGTCGTTTAATGAAAAACTGTTTTTT,CAWSSSFNEKLFF
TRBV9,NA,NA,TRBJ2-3,TGTGCCAGCAAGAGCGCGGACAGTAGCACAGATACGCAGTATTTT,CASKSADSSTDTQYF
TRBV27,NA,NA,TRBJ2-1,TGTGCCAGCAGTTTTGGGGGAGGAATCAATGAGCAGTTCTTC,CASSFGGGINEQFF
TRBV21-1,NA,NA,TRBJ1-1,TGTGCCAGCAGCAAAGGCTGGGGGCTTGTCGTGAACACTGAAGCTTTCTTT,CASSKGWGLVVNTEAFF
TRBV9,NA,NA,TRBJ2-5,TGTGCCAGCAGCGTAACGGACCAAGAGACCCAGTACTTC,CASSVTDQETQYF
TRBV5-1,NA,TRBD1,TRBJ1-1,TGCGCCAGCAGAGGGGACAGGGGGATGAACACTGAAGCTTTCTTT,CASRGDRGMNTEAFF
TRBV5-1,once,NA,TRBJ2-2,TGCGCCAGCAGCTTGGATGGGAGTAAAACCGGGGAGCTGTTTTTT,CASSLDGSKTGELFF
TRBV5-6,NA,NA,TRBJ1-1,TGTGCCAGCAGTTCGAGCAAAAAGAACACTGAAGCTTTCTTT,CASSSSKKNTEAFF
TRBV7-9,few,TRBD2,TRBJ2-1,TGTGCCAGCAGCCCGCCTAGCGGGCTCGGGAATGAGCAGTTCTTC,CASSPPSGLGNEQFF
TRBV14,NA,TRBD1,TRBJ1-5,TGTGCCAGCAGCCCTGCAAACAGGGGATGGCAGCCCCAGCATTTT,CASSPANRGWQPQHF
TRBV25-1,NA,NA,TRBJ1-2,TGTGCCAGCAGTGAATTTGCGAACTATGGCTACACCTTC,CASSEFANYGYTF
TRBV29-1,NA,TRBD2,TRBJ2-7,TGCAGCGTTGGACTAGCGGGGGTAGATGTGCAGTACTTC,CSVGLAGVDVQYF
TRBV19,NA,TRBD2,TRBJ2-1,TGTGCCAGTAGTATAGATCGGGGACTAGCGGGAGCTCGTGAGCAGTTCTTC,CASSIDRGLAGAREQFF
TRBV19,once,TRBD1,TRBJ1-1,TGTGCCAGTAGTATTCAGGGGGCCACTGAAGCTTTCTTT,CASSIQGATEAFF
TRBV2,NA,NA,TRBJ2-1,TGTGCCAGCAGTGTCTTAGCGGATTTGAGCTCCTACAATGAGCAGTTCTTC,CASSVLADLSSYNEQFF
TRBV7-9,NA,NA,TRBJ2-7,TGTGCCAGCAGCCCGTCAGTTGGGCTACCCTTCTACGAGCAGTACTTC,CASSPSVGLPFYEQYF
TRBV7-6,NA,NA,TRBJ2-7,TGTGCCAGCAGCTTAGGATTAAGAGACAGCCCCTACGAGCAGTACTTC,CASSLGLRDSPYEQYF
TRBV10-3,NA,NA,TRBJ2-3,TGTGCCATCTCTAGCGCAGATACGCAGTATTTT,CAISSADTQYF
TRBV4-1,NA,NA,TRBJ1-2,TGCGCCAGCAGCCAAGTAAGGGGCGGCTACACCTTC,CASSQVRGGYTF
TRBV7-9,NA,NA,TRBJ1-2,TGTGCCAGCAGCTTACCCCCTCCTCCCAGGGAATTCTGGTACACCTTC,CASSLPPPPREFWYTF
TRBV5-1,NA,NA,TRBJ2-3,TGCGCCAGCCTAAGTAGCACAGATACGCAGTATTTT,CASLSSTDTQYF
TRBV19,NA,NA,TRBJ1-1,TGTGCCAGTAGTTCAGGGTACGAAGCTTTCTTT,CASSSGYEAFF
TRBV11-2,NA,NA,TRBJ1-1,TGTGCCAGCAGCTTGGGGAGCGGCACTGAAGCTTTCTTT,CASSLGSGTEAFF
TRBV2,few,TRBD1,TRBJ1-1,TGTGCCAGCAGGATTATACAGGGGTTGAACACTGAAGCTTTCTTT,CASRIIQGLNTEAFF
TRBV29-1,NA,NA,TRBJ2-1,TGCAGCGTTGAACCAGGGGTGTACAATGAGCAGTTCTTC,CSVEPGVYNEQFF